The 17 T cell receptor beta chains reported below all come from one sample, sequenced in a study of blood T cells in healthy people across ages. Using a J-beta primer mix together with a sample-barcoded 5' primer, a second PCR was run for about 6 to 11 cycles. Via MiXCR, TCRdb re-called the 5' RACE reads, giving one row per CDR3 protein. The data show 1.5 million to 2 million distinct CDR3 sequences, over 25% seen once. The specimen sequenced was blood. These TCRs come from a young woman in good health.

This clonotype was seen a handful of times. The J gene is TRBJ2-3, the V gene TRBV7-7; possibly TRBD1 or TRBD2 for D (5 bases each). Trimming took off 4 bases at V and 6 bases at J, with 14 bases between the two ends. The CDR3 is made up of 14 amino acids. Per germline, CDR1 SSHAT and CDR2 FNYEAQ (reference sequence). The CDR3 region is CASSSDEGPDTQYF. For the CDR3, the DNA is TGTGCCAGCAGCTCGGACGAGGGGCCGGATACGCAGTATTTT. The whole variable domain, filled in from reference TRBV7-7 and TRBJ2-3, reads GAGVSQSPRYKVTKRGQDVTLRCDPISSHATLYWYQQALGQGPEFLTYFNYEAQPDKSGLPSDRFSAERPEGSISTLTIQRTEQRDSAMYRCASSSDEGPDTQYFGPGTRLTVL.

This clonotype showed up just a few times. The CDR3 nucleotides are TGTGCCAGCAGCTTGTTAGAGCCTGGGGGCACAGATACGCAGTATTTT. It encodes CASSLLEPGGTDTQYF. This chain connects TRBV5-6 to TRBJ2-3; no clear D gene. Per the germline V gene, CDR1 is SGHDT and CDR2 is YYEEEE. The CDR3 spans 16 residues. V was shortened by 1 base and J by 1 base, with 13 bases between the two germline ends.

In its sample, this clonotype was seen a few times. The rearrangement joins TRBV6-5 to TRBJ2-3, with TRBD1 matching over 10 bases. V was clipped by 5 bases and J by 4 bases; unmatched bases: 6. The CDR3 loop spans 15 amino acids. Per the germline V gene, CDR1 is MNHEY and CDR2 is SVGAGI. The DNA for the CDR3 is TGTGCCAGCAGTCCCCCGGGACAGGGGTCAGATACGCAGTATTTT. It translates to CASSPPGQGSDTQYF.

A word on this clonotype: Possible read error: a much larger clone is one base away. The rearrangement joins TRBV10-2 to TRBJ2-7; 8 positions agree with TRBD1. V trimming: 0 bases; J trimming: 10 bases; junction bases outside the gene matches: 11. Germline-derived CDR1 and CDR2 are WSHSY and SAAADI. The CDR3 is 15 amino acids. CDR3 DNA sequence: TGCGCCAGCAGTGAGTCCGGACAGGGTAGTCGGGACCAGTACTTC. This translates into CASSESGQGSRDQYF.

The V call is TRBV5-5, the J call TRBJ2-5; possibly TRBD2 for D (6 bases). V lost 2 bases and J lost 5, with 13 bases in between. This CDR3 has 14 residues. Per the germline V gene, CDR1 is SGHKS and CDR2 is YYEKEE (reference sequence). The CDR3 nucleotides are TGTGCCAGCAGCTTCCGACTAGTCACGGAGACCCAGTACTTC. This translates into CASSFRLVTETQYF.

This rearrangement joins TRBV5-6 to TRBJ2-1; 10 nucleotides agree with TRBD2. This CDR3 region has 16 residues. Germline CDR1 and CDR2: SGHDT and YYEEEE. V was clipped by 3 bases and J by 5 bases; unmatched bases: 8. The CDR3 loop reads CASSSPGLARDNEQFF. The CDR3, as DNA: TGTGCCAGCAGCTCACCGGGACTAGCGCGAGACAATGAGCAGTTCTTC.

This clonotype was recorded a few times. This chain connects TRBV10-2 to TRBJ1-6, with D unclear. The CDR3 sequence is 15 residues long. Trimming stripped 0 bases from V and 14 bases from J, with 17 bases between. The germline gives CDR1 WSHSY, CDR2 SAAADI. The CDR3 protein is CASSESTTSGFTLHF. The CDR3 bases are TGCGCCAGCAGTGAGTCGACGACCTCCGGATTCACCCTCCACTTT.

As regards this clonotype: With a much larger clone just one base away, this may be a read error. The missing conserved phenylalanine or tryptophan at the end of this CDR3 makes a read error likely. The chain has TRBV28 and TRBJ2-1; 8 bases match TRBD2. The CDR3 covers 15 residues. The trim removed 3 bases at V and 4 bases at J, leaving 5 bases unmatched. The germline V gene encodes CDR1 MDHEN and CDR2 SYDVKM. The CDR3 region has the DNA TGTGCCAGCAGTTTCGGGCGGGGGGTATACAATGAGCAGTTCTTA. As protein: CASSFGRGVYNEQFL.

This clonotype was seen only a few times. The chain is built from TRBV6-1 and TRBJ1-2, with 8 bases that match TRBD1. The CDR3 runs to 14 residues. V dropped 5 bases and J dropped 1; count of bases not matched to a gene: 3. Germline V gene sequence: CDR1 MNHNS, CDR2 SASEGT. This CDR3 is CASSWTGHNYGYTF. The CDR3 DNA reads TGTGCCAGCAGTTGGACAGGGCATAACTATGGCTACACCTTC.

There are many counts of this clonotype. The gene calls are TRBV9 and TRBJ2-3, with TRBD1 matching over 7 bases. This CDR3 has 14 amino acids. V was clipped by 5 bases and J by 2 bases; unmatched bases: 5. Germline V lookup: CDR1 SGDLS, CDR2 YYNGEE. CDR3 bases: TGTGCCAGCAGTCGTGGACAGGACACAGATACGCAGTATTTT. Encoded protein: CASSRGQDTDTQYF.

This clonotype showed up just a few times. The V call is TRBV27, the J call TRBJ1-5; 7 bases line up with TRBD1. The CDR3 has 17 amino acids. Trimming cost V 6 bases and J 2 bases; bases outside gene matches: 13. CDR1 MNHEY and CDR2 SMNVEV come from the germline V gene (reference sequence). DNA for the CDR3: TGTGCCAGCAGGAACAGGGGTCCCGGGTATGGCAATCAGCCCCAGCATTTT. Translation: CASRNRGPGYGNQPQHF.

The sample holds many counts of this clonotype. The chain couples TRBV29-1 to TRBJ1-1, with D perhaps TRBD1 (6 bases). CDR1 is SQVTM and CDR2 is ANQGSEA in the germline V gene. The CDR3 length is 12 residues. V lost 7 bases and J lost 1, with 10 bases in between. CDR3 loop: CSGQDSNTEAFF. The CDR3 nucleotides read TGCAGCGGACAGGACTCGAACACTGAAGCTTTCTTT.

The CDR3 DNA reads TGTGCCACCAGTGATTGGCCCGGGACAGGGAAGTTCTTC. Its protein product is CATSDWPGTGKFF. The rearrangement uses TRBV24-1 and TRBJ2-1; 9 nucleotides match TRBD1. This CDR3 has 13 residues. With 2 bases clipped from V and 14 bases from J, the junction kept 6 bases outside the gene matches. CDR1 is KGHDR and CDR2 is SFDVKD in the germline V gene.

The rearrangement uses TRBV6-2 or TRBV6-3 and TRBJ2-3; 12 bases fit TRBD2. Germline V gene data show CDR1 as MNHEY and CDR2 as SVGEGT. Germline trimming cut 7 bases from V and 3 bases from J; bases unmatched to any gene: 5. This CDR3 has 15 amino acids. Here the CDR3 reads CASTSGTSGTDTQYF. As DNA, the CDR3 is TGTGCCAGCACCAGCGGGACTAGCGGGACAGATACGCAGTATTTT.

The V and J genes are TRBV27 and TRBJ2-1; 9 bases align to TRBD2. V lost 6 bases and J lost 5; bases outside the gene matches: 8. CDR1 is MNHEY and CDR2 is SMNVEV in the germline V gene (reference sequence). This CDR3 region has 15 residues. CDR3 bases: TGTGCCAGCAGCCCCTCGGGACTAGCTAACAATGAGCAGTTCTTC. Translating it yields CASSPSGLANNEQFF.

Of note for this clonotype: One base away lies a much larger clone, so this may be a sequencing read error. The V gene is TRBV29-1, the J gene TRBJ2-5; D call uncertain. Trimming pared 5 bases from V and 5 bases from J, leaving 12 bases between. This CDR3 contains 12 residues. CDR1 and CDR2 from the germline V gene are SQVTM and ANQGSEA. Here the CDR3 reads CSVLGPRETQYF. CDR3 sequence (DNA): TGCAGCGTTCTGGGCCCGAGGGAGACCCAGTACTTC. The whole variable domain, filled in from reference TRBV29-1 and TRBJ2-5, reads SAVISQKPSRDICQRGTSLTIQCQVDSQVTMMFWYRQQPGQSLTLIATANQGSEATYESGFVIDKFPISRPNLTFSTLTVSNMSPEDSSIYLCSVLGPRETQYFGPGTRLLVL.

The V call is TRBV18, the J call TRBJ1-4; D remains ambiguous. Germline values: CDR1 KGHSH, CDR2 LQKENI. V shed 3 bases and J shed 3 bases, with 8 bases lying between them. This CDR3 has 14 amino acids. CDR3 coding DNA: TGTGCCAGCTCACCTGGGGAGTCTAATGAAAAACTGTTTTTT. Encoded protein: CASSPGESNEKLFF.